The rows below give T cell receptor beta chains drawn from one sample of a study of T-cell memory formation after mild COVID-19. TCRdb redid the calling of the 5' RACE reads with MiXCR, one entry per CDR3 protein. There are around 90,000 distinct CDR3 sequences in the sample; about 15% occur only once, and around two fifths lies in the top ten. What was sequenced was PBMCs or a T cell subset sorted from them (not recorded which). The receptors shown here come from a man younger than 35 who had mild COVID-19 (a few samples of this study predate the infection). Cell type and time point are not known. CDR3s include the opening cysteine and the closing phenylalanine or tryptophan. Each record gives: CDR3 length, V gene, CDR3 protein.

>11|TRBV19
CASTTGSEAFF
>14|TRBV15
CATSTRTGMAEAFF
>17|TRBV4-3
CASSQDRSGGSGYEQYF
>11|TRBV21-1
CASSTRQRLFF
>13|TRBV6-5
CASSSTLIHEQYF
>14|TRBV5-6
CASSLDSIGNTIYF
>14|TRBV29-1
CSVEDPTGWETQYF
>14|TRBV29-1
CSVGGTSGYNEQFF
>13|TRBV5-1
CASSLVGDNEQFF
>13|TRBV18
CASSPSTVTEAFF
>16|TRBV12-3/TRBV12-4
CASSFQGKSSTDTQYF
>12|TRBV7-9
CASSMDGYEQYF
>16|TRBV7-8
CASTPWTGASTDTQYF
>15|TRBV9
CASSVEASGEDTQYF
>14|TRBV4-1
CASSQVGAGNGYTF
>15|TRBV6-5
CASSPGFYSNQPQHF
>16|TRBV28
CASSSSGGAGTDTQYF
>18|TRBV4-3
CASSQSSWVGMSEETQYF
>15|TRBV2
CASSESDAGANVLTF
>12|TRBV30
CAWSADQETQYF
>15|TRBV15
CATSIQGAHTDTQYF
>15|TRBV20-1
CSGFPYLDGIYSYTF
>14|TRBV14
CASSQQENNSPLHF
>13|TRBV29-1
CSVATANTGELFF
>12|TRBV5-4
CASSPGGDEAFF
>16|TRBV6-6
CASSEPTGWNTGELFF
>18|TRBV11-2
CASSSAGAGALSTDTQYF
>14|TRBV7-9
CASRGSSGANVLTF
>16|TRBV7-2
CASSFTNWGGLYGYTF
>15|TRBV28
CASSPLAGGPGTQYF
>13|TRBV19
CASGQTSTDTQYF
>12|TRBV19
CASSIFRNEQFF
>15|TRBV6-6
CASSETTGSNQPQHF
>16|TRBV4-3
CASSQDHWTFYNEQFF
>13|TRBV5-1
CASRHESTYEQYF
>13|TRBV6-5
CASSYSRSYGYTF
>12|TRBV5-1
CASSLNRGHEFF
>13|TRBV27
CASSLFLNSPLHF
>14|TRBV5-6
CASSWPGGGNEQFF
>13|TRBV6-5
CASSYRYQETQYF
>11|TRBV20-1
CSARDRETQYF
>13|TRBV12-3/TRBV12-4
CASSLGGPYGYTF
>11|TRBV7-8
CASSSRILQFF
>19|TRBV3-2
CASSHSGQGKVERFYEQYF
>16|TRBV7-9
CASSTVDRGRYNEQFF
>16|TRBV27
CASSLSAGLAYNEQFF
>10|TRBV7-9
CASGTDTQYF
>14|TRBV10-3
CAISPSGENYGYTF
>13|TRBV28
CASSSTPAYEQYF
>17|TRBV24-1
CATSGNVPGQSYNEQFF
>13|TRBV10-2
CASSYGGPTEAFF
>17|TRBV6-2/TRBV6-3
CASSYSLEAGYYNEQFF
>13|TRBV7-3
CASNPGPTPEAFF
>10|TRBV30
CAWMYTEAFF
>14|TRBV4-2
CASSPTLLNYEQYF
>14|TRBV4-1
CASSRVANGNEQFF
>11|TRBV12-3/TRBV12-4
CASGLLHEQYF
>19|TRBV20-1
CSVRPFSRDRLSSYNEQFF
>14|TRBV5-6
CASRPQDGDTEAFF
>15|TRBV2
CASSALAGEYNEQFF